This T cell receptor (beta chain) was captured in a study of blood T cell repertoires in COVID-19. Study at large: The analysed material was cDNA or gDNA that came from T cells, B-cell-depleted T cells, or PBMCs.

Sequenced by immunoSEQ multiplex PCR; TCRdb stores in-frame clones only, minus some. The sample includes about 190,000 clones, roughly four fifths seen only once; the top ten take around 15%. The V gene's germline CDR1 is SGHRS and CDR2 YFSETQ. V was cut by 4 bases and J by 4 bases, with 8 bases left in between. The CDR3 contains 13 residues. The receptor was derived from a man aged 25-40 years with active or convalescent COVID-19. The chain links TRBV5-1 to TRBJ2-2, with D possibly TRBD1 on 6 matching bases. The sequenced material came from peripheral blood. The CDR3 sequence is CASSADSTGELFF. CDR3 bases: TGCGCCAGCAGCGCGGACAGCACCGGGGAGCTGTTTTTT.